These 23 T cell receptor beta chains came from one sample sequenced in a study of post-analysis software for immune sequencing data (dated by TCRdb to about 2015). Results and caveats for the whole study, not just this receptor: Significantly higher frequencies in patients than in controls were found for roughly 5 TRBV segments, including TRBV5-6, TRBV5-1 and TRBV20-1.

Their antigens are not known. Libraries came from PCR. TCRdb records Illumina HiSeq 2500 as the sequencer. Unique molecular identifiers were incorporated into TCR beta cDNA libraries to reduce PCR and sequencing biases. Through fastp at Q25 and MiXCR, TCRdb rebuilt clones from the public reads, retaining in-frame beta chains. Each record represents a unique CDR3 protein, reported with the most common genes and DNA among its rows. A total of hundreds of thousands of distinct CDR3 sequences appear in this sample, approximately 57% of them only once. 4% to 5.5% of the sample comes from the top ten. The sequenced sample was blood. Receptors originate from a girl aged 10 to 17 with multiple sclerosis.

The CDR3 nucleotides read TGTGCCAGCAGCAGGACTAGCGGGAGTAGCAATGAGCAGTTCTTC. It codes for CASSRTSGSSNEQFF. The V gene is TRBV7-2, the J gene TRBJ2-1; 13 bases align to TRBD2. The CDR3 consists of 15 residues. Germline V lookup: CDR1 SGHTA, CDR2 FQGNSA. The junction had 4 bases not matched to a gene; V was cut back by 5 bases and J by 6 bases.

This clonotype was found a few times. V and J are TRBV12-3 or TRBV12-4 and TRBJ2-7; D is uncertain. With the DNA end fitting TRBJ2-5 better, the J assignment may be wrong. The CDR3 has 16 amino acids. The CDR3 region is CASSPQHRAQQETQYF. CDR3 DNA: TGTGCCAGCAGTCCCCAACACCGGGCCCAGCAGGAGACCCAGTACTTC.

V is TRBV7-6 and J is TRBJ2-3, with 8 bases fitting TRBD1. With 5 bases clipped from V and 6 bases from J, the junction kept 7 bases outside the gene matches. Per germline, CDR1 SGHVS and CDR2 FNYEAQ. The length of the CDR3 is 14 residues. This CDR3 is CASSRTDRADTQYF. Here the CDR3 DNA reads TGTGCCAGCAGCCGAACGGACAGGGCGGATACGCAGTATTTT.

This chain connects TRBV4-1 to TRBJ2-7; no reliable D call. The germline V gene has CDR1 MGHRA and CDR2 YSYEKL. The germline V and J ends were trimmed by 1 base and 3 bases, with 13 bases remaining between them. This CDR3 region has 15 residues. The CDR3 spells CASSQGLSGIYEQYF. CDR3 DNA: TGCGCCAGCAGCCAAGGACTCTCAGGTATCTACGAGCAGTACTTC.

The genes are TRBV20-1 and TRBJ2-3; D ambiguous. Germline CDR1 is DFQATT and CDR2 is SNEGSKA (reference sequence). V was cut by 4 bases and J by 5 bases, with 10 bases left in between. CDR3 length equals 12 residues. CDR3 DNA: TGCAGTGCTACCCAATGGGAAGATACGCAGTATTTT. Translating gives CSATQWEDTQYF.

This clonotype was picked up a small number of times. J is TRBJ2-3 and V is TRBV7-3; no reliable D call. The germline V and J ends were trimmed by 0 bases and 4 bases, with 11 bases remaining between them. Looked up from germline, CDR1 is SGHTA and CDR2 is FQGTGA. The CDR3 spans 15 residues. The CDR3 DNA reads as TGTGCCAGCAGCTTAACGTACGAGACACCAGATACGCAGTATTTT. Protein product: CASSLTYETPDTQYF.

This clonotype was counted a few times. This chain joins TRBV5-1 and TRBJ2-7; 9 bases are shared with TRBD2. The length of the CDR3 is 18 residues. V dropped 1 base and J dropped 3; count of bases not matched to a gene: 14. Germline values: CDR1 SGHRS, CDR2 YFSETQ. CDR3 loop: CASSLHGLAGTSFYEQYF. Written as DNA, the CDR3 is TGCGCCAGCAGCTTGCATGGGCTAGCGGGGACATCTTTCTACGAGCAGTACTTC.

The V and J genes are TRBV7-2 and TRBJ2-5; D gene ambiguous. Germline CDR1 and CDR2: SGHTA and FQGNSA. Trimming stripped 1 base from V and 9 bases from J, with 12 bases between. The CDR3 is 13 amino acids. In nucleotides, the CDR3 is TGTGCCAGCAGCTTAGGCTCCTCACAGCCCCAGTACTTC. Its translation: CASSLGSSQPQYF. The full variable domain, completed using reference TRBV7-2 and TRBJ2-5, is GAGVSQSPSNKVTEKGKDVELRCDPISGHTALYWYRQSLGQGLEFLIYFQGNSAPDKSGLPSDRFSAERTGGSVSTLTIQRTQQEDSAVYLCASSLGSSQPQYFGPGTRLLVL.

This clonotype was detected once. The V and J genes are TRBV12-3 or TRBV12-4 and TRBJ2-1; D might be TRBD2 (5 bases). With 5 bases removed from V and 0 bases from J, the gap between germline ends came to 14 bases. The CDR3 sequence is 16 residues long. The chain's CDR3 is CASSLQRISSYNEQFF. CDR3 in DNA: TGTGCCAGCAGTCTCCAGCGGATTAGCTCCTACAATGAGCAGTTCTTC.

The chain combines TRBV2 with TRBJ1-5; 7 bases are a match to TRBD1. This CDR3 has 15 amino acids. Germline lookup yields CDR1 SNHLY and CDR2 FYNNEI. The V and J ends lost 5 bases and 3 bases, in that order; junction bases with no gene match: 7. CDR3 loop: CASSFDRAANQPQHF. The CDR3 DNA reads TGTGCCAGCAGTTTCGACAGGGCCGCCAATCAGCCCCAGCATTTT.

A few counts support this clonotype. The V call is TRBV5-1, the J call TRBJ1-4, with a weak D call TRBD1 (6 bases). V was shortened by 7 bases and J by 10 bases, with 17 bases between the two germline ends. CDR1 and CDR2 from the germline V gene are SGHRS and YFSETQ. The length of the CDR3 is 13 residues. The CDR3: CASGPGRRGKLFF. The DNA of the CDR3 is TGCGCCAGCGGCCCGGGACGCAGGGGAAAACTGTTTTTT.

The rearrangement uses TRBV5-1 and TRBJ1-1; D gene ambiguous. Trimming took off 4 bases at V and 0 bases at J, with 22 bases between the two ends. Germline V gene data show CDR1 as SGHRS and CDR2 as YFSETQ. The length of the CDR3 is 18 residues. As DNA, the CDR3 is TGCGCCAGCAGCCAGAAGTGGTTGCGTACAGATATGAACACTGAAGCTTTCTTT. It yields the protein CASSQKWLRTDMNTEAFF.

CDR3 region: CASSLVWSPPLDGYTF. Written as DNA, the CDR3 is TGTGCCAGCAGCTTAGTTTGGTCACCACCCCTCGATGGCTACACCTTC. The chain uses TRBV7-2 and TRBJ1-2; D gene uncertain. V was pared by 1 base and J by 6 bases, with 18 bases between. Germline lookup yields CDR1 SGHTA and CDR2 FQGNSA. This CDR3 is built from 16 residues.

The chain combines TRBV29-1 with TRBJ2-7, with 8 bases lining up with TRBD1. CDR1 and CDR2 from the germline V gene are SQVTM and ANQGSEA. This CDR3 has 16 residues. This CDR3 reads CGAGTGPSSNLYVQYF. The CDR3 DNA follows: TGCGGAGCCGGGACAGGTCCCTCGTCGAACCTTTATGTGCAGTACTTC.

For this clonotype: As the CDR3 is not closed by the conserved phenylalanine or tryptophan, this likely results from a read error. The rearrangement links TRBV5-1 to TRBJ2-4, with D possibly being TRBD1 or TRBD2 (5 bases each). The end of the DNA fits TRBJ2-7 better, so the J call may be wrong. Germline values: CDR1 SGHRS, CDR2 YFSETQ. CDR3 length: 13 amino acids. The CDR3 DNA follows: TGCGCCAGCAGCCGGGACGCCACCTACGAGCAGTACTGC. Amino acids: CASSRDATYEQYC.

CDR3 residues: CSVQLQETQYF. Here the CDR3 DNA reads TGCAGCGTTCAGTTACAAGAGACCCAGTACTTC. The chain is built from TRBV29-1 and TRBJ2-5; D is uncertain. The CDR3 extends over 11 amino acids. V lost 5 bases and J 2 bases, leaving 6 bases between the germline ends. CDR1 SQVTM and CDR2 ANQGSEA come from the germline V gene.

This clonotype was seen a handful of times. The V call is TRBV28, the J call TRBJ2-1, with 9 bases lining up with TRBD2. The germline gives CDR1 MDHEN, CDR2 SYDVKM. The CDR3 loop spans 16 amino acids. The J segment lost 4 bases and the V segment lost 8 bases, leaving 12 bases of the junction unmatched. This CDR3 is CASCSKGAGGYNEQFF. Here the CDR3 DNA reads TGTGCCAGCTGCTCTAAAGGGGCGGGAGGGTACAATGAGCAGTTCTTC.

The rearrangement uses TRBV6-4 and TRBJ2-2, with D maybe TRBD2 (5 bases). Germline V gene sequence: CDR1 MRHNA, CDR2 SNTAGT. Trimming pared 7 bases from V and 3 bases from J, leaving 18 bases between. The length of the CDR3 is 16 residues. CDR3 sequence (DNA): TGTGCCAGCAAGGGAGTCGGGAACGAGGACACCGGGGAGCTGTTTTTT. Its translation is CASKGVGNEDTGELFF.

The chain joins TRBV6-5 to TRBJ1-1; D is undetermined. Trimming took 2 bases from V and 7 from J, leaving 14 bases between them. Germline CDR1 reads MNHEY; CDR2 reads SVGAGI. CDR3 size: 14 residues. The CDR3 DNA reads TGTGCCAGCAGTTACCTGGCCACGGAAGGTGAAGCTTTCTTT. This translates into CASSYLATEGEAFF.

A few counts support this clonotype. This rearrangement joins TRBV29-1 to TRBJ2-5; TRBD2 matches at 7 bases. The germline V gene encodes CDR1 SQVTM and CDR2 ANQGSEA. The CDR3 has 13 residues. V lost 4 bases to trimming and J lost 3 bases; unmatched junction nucleotides: 5. The CDR3 spells CSVGASGKETQYF. In nucleotides, the CDR3 is TGCAGCGTTGGGGCTAGCGGAAAAGAGACCCAGTACTTC.

CDR3 bases: TGCGCCAGCAGCGTGGACAGGCCCTTTAACTATGGCTACACCTTC. Translated: CASSVDRPFNYGYTF. The V call is TRBV5-1, the J call TRBJ1-2; 7 positions match TRBD1. Germline trimming cut 4 bases from V and 1 base from J; bases unmatched to any gene: 7. This CDR3 has 15 amino acids. Germline lookup yields CDR1 SGHRS and CDR2 YFSETQ. The variable domain in full, completed from reference TRBV5-1 and TRBJ1-2, reads KAGVTQTPRYLIKTRGQQVTLSCSPISGHRSVSWYQQTPGQGLQFLFEYFSETQRNKGNFPGRFSGRQFSNSRSEMNVSTLELGDSALYLCASSVDRPFNYGYTFGSGTRLTVV.

The chain links TRBV28 to TRBJ2-1; 13 nucleotides line up with TRBD2. The germline gives CDR1 MDHEN, CDR2 SYDVKM. J gave up 8 bases and V 5 bases, and 12 bases lay outside the gene matches. The CDR3 spans 17 residues. CDR3: CASSERRLAGGLDEQFF. The CDR3 DNA sequence: TGTGCCAGCAGTGAAAGACGACTAGCGGGAGGTTTGGATGAGCAGTTCTTC.

The chain is built from TRBV7-9 and TRBJ2-3; tentatively, D is TRBD2 (7 bases). V was pared by 2 bases and J by 4 bases, with 28 bases between. Germline lookup yields CDR1 SEHNR and CDR2 FQNEAQ (reference sequence). The length of the CDR3 is 20 residues. CDR3 in DNA: TGTGCCAGCAGCTTATGGCATGGAGGGGGGGCCTCACGGGTCCCAGATACGCAGTATTTT. Its protein is CASSLWHGGGASRVPDTQYF.